The following is a T cell receptor beta chain sequence with its context. Method: immunoSEQ multiplex PCR; TCRdb's copy keeps in-frame clones and lacks some. Counted here are around 300,000 clones, about 86% occurring once; the ten biggest clones make up around 1%. This entry comes from a study of cytomegalovirus exposure and HLA in healthy donors. The ends were cut back, 2 bases at V and 5 bases at J, with 10 bases in the middle. The CDR3 loop spans 13 amino acids. Germline lookup yields CDR1 SGHTA and CDR2 FQGNSA. The sequence derives from a woman aged 18-30 years in good health and CMV-seronegative. J is TRBJ2-7 and V is TRBV7-2; TRBD1 is a possible D gene (5 bases). The sequenced sample consisted of PBMCs. CDR3 region: CASSLIRGHEQYF. For the CDR3, the DNA is TGTGCCAGCAGCTTAATTAGGGGCCACGAGCAGTACTTC.